This entry lists 30 T cell receptor beta chains sequenced from one sample in a study of T cell responses to AZD1222 COVID-19 vaccine. Clones were read by immunoSEQ multiplex PCR, and TCRdb kept only the in-frame ones, dropping some. This table holds around 140,000 clones, about 90% found once. This material consisted of peripheral blood, taken on day 0 of AZD1222 vaccination. These receptors were collected from an adult in good health.

The J gene is TRBJ1-1, the V gene TRBV27; TRBD1 matches 9 bases. V trimming: 2 bases; J trimming: 8 bases; junction bases outside the gene matches: 6. From germline, CDR1 is MNHEY and CDR2 SMNVEV (reference sequence). The CDR3 runs to 14 residues. The CDR3 protein is CASSLTGTGREAFF. DNA of the CDR3: TGTGCCAGCAGTTTAACCGGGACAGGGAGGGAAGCTTTCTTT.

This clone was seen a few times. The chain links TRBV5-8 to TRBJ1-1, with TRBD1 matching over 8 bases. Germline CDR1 SGHTS, CDR2 YDEGEE. The CDR3 sequence is 15 residues long. V shed 4 bases and J 3 bases; nucleotides not matched to a gene: 8. The CDR3 region is CASSGRDRRYTEAFF. In nucleotides, the CDR3 is TGTGCCAGCAGCGGCCGGGACAGGAGGTACACTGAAGCTTTCTTT.

The chain is built from TRBV28 and TRBJ2-1; D may be TRBD1 (6 bases). The germline gives CDR1 MDHEN, CDR2 SYDVKM. The V end lost 4 bases, the J end lost 4 bases, and 11 bases lay between the germline ends. This CDR3 is 14 amino acids long. Written as DNA, the CDR3 is TGTGCCAGCAGTTCCTCCGGGACATACAATGAGCAGTTCTTC. Its protein product is CASSSSGTYNEQFF.

The rearrangement uses TRBV10-3 and TRBJ1-5; D is uncertain. Trimming removed 6 bases at V and 3 bases at J, with 9 bases between. The CDR3 has 13 amino acids. Germline V gene lookup returns CDR1 ENHRY and CDR2 SYGVKD. CDR3: CAIRAQLNQPQHF. In DNA form, the CDR3 reads TGTGCCATCAGGGCCCAGCTCAATCAGCCCCAGCATTTT.

This rearrangement joins TRBV7-6 to TRBJ1-6, with D tentatively TRBD1 (5 bases). Trimming removed 5 bases at V and 8 bases at J, with 10 bases between. This CDR3 contains 13 residues. Germline V gene sequence: CDR1 SGHVS, CDR2 FNYEAQ. CDR3 loop: CASSPTTDSPLHF. For the CDR3, the DNA is TGTGCCAGCAGCCCCACGACAGATTCACCCCTCCACTTT.

This clone was picked up one time. The chain recombines TRBV28 with TRBJ2-4, with D possibly being TRBD1 (7 bases). The CDR3 covers 16 residues. Germline V gene sequence: CDR1 MDHEN, CDR2 SYDVKM. V lost 2 bases to trimming and J lost 1 base, with 12 bases between them. In DNA form, the CDR3 reads TGTGCCAGCAGTTTACAGGGGGGTGGGGCCAAAAACATTCAGTACTTC. Protein: CASSLQGGGAKNIQYF.

The rearrangement uses TRBV4-3 and TRBJ2-7; tentatively, D is TRBD1 (6 bases). This CDR3 spans 16 amino acids. The V gene lost 6 bases and the J gene lost 3 bases, with 21 bases spanning the gap. From germline, CDR1 is LGHNA and CDR2 YSLEER. This chain's CDR3 is CASSREHRDLGYEQYF. The CDR3 coding sequence is TGCGCCAGCAGTCGAGAACACAGGGACCTAGGCTACGAGCAGTACTTC.

The V gene is TRBV6-2 or TRBV6-3, the J gene TRBJ2-5, with 8 bases lining up with TRBD2. The germline V gene encodes CDR1 MNHEY and CDR2 SVGEGT. The CDR3 loop spans 16 amino acids. V shed 6 bases, J shed 2 bases, and the junction held 11 bases outside the gene matches. CDR3 sequence reads: CASSQTQRGIQETQYF. The CDR3 DNA reads TGTGCCAGCAGCCAAACCCAGCGGGGGATACAAGAGACCCAGTACTTC.

This clone was counted a single time. The sample contains more than one DNA sequence encoding this CDR3. The V and J genes are TRBV7-2 and TRBJ2-1; the D is unclear. The V end lost 5 bases, the J end lost 3 bases, and 17 bases lay between the germline ends. This CDR3 has 16 residues. In germline, CDR1 is SGHTA, CDR2 FQGNSA. The CDR3 nucleotides are TGTGCCAGCAGCCTAGATCCGGGTACTCGCTACAATGAGCAGTTCTTC. Residues: CASSLDPGTRYNEQFF.

The chain carries TRBV29-1 and TRBJ2-7; TRBD1 matches at 12 bases. Germline V gene lookup returns CDR1 SQVTM and CDR2 ANQGSEA. This CDR3 has 14 amino acids. Germline trimming cut 6 bases from V and 7 bases from J; bases unmatched to any gene: 10. CDR3 nucleotide sequence: TGCAGCGTCGCGCCGGGACAGGGGGCTCGAGAGCAGTACTTC. This encodes CSVAPGQGAREQYF.

In DNA form, the CDR3 reads TGCAGCGTAGGACAGGGGGCAACTGGCTACACCTTC. It encodes CSVGQGATGYTF. The rearrangement joins TRBV29-1 to TRBJ1-2, with 11 nucleotides matching TRBD1. The CDR3 is 12 residues long. Trimming at V came to 6 bases and at J to 7 bases, leaving 4 bases not matched to a gene. Germline assignment: CDR1 SQVTM and CDR2 ANQGSEA.

This CDR3 is CARSSPGANEQFF. The CDR3 region has the DNA TGTGCCAGAAGCTCCCCCGGGGCAAATGAGCAGTTCTTC. The chain links TRBV7-5 to TRBJ2-1. TRBV7-5 constitutes a pseudogene. The CDR3 totals 13 residues.

The chain carries TRBV7-2 and TRBJ1-1; tentative D call: TRBD1 (5 bases). Germline V gives CDR1 SGHTA, CDR2 FQGNSA. Trimming removed 1 base from V and 4 bases from J, with 10 bases in between. CDR3 length equals 14 residues. The CDR3 region is CASSLERGGTEAFF. The CDR3 nucleotides are TGTGCCAGCAGCTTAGAGAGGGGCGGCACTGAAGCTTTCTTT.

This chain joins TRBV30 and TRBJ1-1; TRBD1 might be the D (6 bases). The CDR3 covers 14 residues. Germline V gene sequence: CDR1 GTSNPN, CDR2 SVGIG (reference sequence). Trimming stripped 4 bases from V and 3 bases from J, with 15 bases between. CDR3 bases: TGTGCCTGGAAGAAAGGACAGTTTGACACTGAAGCTTTCTTT. Amino acids: CAWKKGQFDTEAFF.

V gene TRBV25-1 combines with J gene TRBJ1-2; a weak D match, TRBD1 (5 bases). The CDR3 length is 15 residues. Germline V gives CDR1 MGHDK, CDR2 SYGVNS. V was clipped by 4 bases and J by 5 bases, with 17 bases between them. The chain's CDR3 is CASSAPGTLRYGYTF. In DNA form, the CDR3 reads TGTGCCAGCAGTGCCCCCGGGACCCTCCGTTATGGCTACACCTTC.

The chain recombines TRBV6-2 or TRBV6-3 with TRBJ2-7; D remains unclear. The V and J ends lost 4 bases and 7 bases respectively, with 8 bases between them. Germline-derived CDR1 and CDR2 are MNHEY and SVGEGT. The length of the CDR3 is 11 residues. CDR3 protein: CASSSPWEQYF. The CDR3 DNA reads as TGTGCCAGCAGTTCCCCTTGGGAGCAGTACTTC.

V usage is TRBV7-9 and J usage is TRBJ2-2; D could derive from TRBD1 or TRBD2 (6 bases each). The CDR3 has 12 amino acids. With 9 bases removed from V and 7 bases from J, the gap between germline ends came to 12 bases. Germline lookup yields CDR1 SEHNR and CDR2 FQNEAQ (reference sequence). The CDR3 is CARRGDLGELFF. As DNA, the CDR3 is TGTGCCAGGAGGGGGGACCTCGGGGAGCTGTTTTTT.

This chain links TRBV29-1 with TRBJ2-1; a weak D match, TRBD2 (6 bases). This CDR3 has 13 residues. Trimming shortened V by 4 bases and J by 8 bases, and 15 bases separated the two germline ends. Per the germline V gene, CDR1 is SQVTM and CDR2 is ANQGSEA. The CDR3 region is CSVVAGPADEQFF. The DNA of the CDR3 is TGCAGCGTTGTGGCGGGACCCGCCGATGAGCAGTTCTTC.

The chain couples TRBV27 to TRBJ2-7; perhaps TRBD1 as D (6 bases). The CDR3 consists of 13 residues. CDR1 is MNHEY and CDR2 is SMNVEV in the germline V gene (reference sequence). Trimming cost V 0 bases and J 7 bases, with 10 bases left between them. Here the CDR3 reads CASSLSQGREQYF. Here the CDR3 DNA reads TGTGCCAGCAGTTTATCGCAGGGGAGAGAGCAGTACTTC.

The chain recombines TRBV20-1 with TRBJ2-7; D unresolved. With 6 bases removed from V and 2 bases from J, the gap between germline ends came to 8 bases. In germline, CDR1 is DFQATT, CDR2 SNEGSKA (reference sequence). This CDR3 has 11 amino acids. The CDR3 region is CSAGITYEQYF. The CDR3 DNA sequence: TGCAGTGCGGGGATAACCTACGAGCAGTACTTC.

The gene calls are TRBV29-1 and TRBJ2-1, with D uncertain. This CDR3 comprises 11 residues. CDR1 SQVTM and CDR2 ANQGSEA come from the germline V gene. Trimming pared 6 bases from V and 7 bases from J, leaving 10 bases between. CDR3 nucleotides: TGCAGCGTAGCCCTTAGGAATGAGCAGTTCTTC. Protein sequence: CSVALRNEQFF.

The genes are TRBV19 and TRBJ1-2; no definite D call. The V gene's germline CDR1 is LNHDA and CDR2 SQIVND (reference sequence). V lost 4 bases, J lost 2 bases, and 11 bases lay in between. The CDR3 length is 14 residues. CDR3 region: CASSRRESNYGYTF. The CDR3 coding sequence is TGTGCCAGTAGTAGACGGGAGTCAAACTATGGCTACACCTTC. Full variable domain (rest looked up from reference TRBV19 and TRBJ1-2): DGGITQSPKYLFRKEGQNVTLSCEQNLNHDAMYWYRQDPGQGLRLIYYSQIVNDFQKGDIAEGYSVSREKKESFPLTVTSAQKNPTAFYLCASSRRESNYGYTFGSGTRLTVV.

This chain connects TRBV6-2 or TRBV6-3 to TRBJ1-1; D is undetermined. Between the trimmed V and J ends, which lost 0 bases and 4 bases, there was a span of 9 bases. Germline-derived CDR1 and CDR2 are MNHEY and SVGEGT. The CDR3 extends over 14 amino acids. The CDR3 coding sequence is TGTGCCAGCAGTTACTCGGAGATGGGCACTGAAGCTTTCTTT. Its translation: CASSYSEMGTEAFF.

The chain is built from TRBV6-4 and TRBJ2-1; 9 bases agree with TRBD2. CDR3 length equals 15 residues. Germline V gene data show CDR1 as MRHNA and CDR2 as SNTAGT. V lost 5 bases, J lost 4 bases, and 6 bases stayed unmatched. The DNA of the CDR3 is TGTGCCAGCAGTCCCGGGACTAGCAGTTACAATGAGCAGTTCTTC. Protein sequence: CASSPGTSSYNEQFF.

CDR3 amino acids: CASSQRVARGGGHNEQFF. The CDR3 DNA reads as TGCGCCAGCAGCCAAAGGGTGGCCAGGGGAGGTGGGCACAATGAGCAGTTCTTC. This chain joins TRBV4-3 and TRBJ2-1; D assignment may be TRBD1 or TRBD2 (6 bases each). CDR1 and CDR2 (germline): LGHNA, YSLEER. V gave up 2 bases and J gave up 5 bases, with 22 bases separating them. The CDR3 contains 18 residues.

This rearrangement joins TRBV5-1 to TRBJ2-1; possible D gene TRBD2, 6 bases. The length of the CDR3 is 18 residues. Trimming took 0 bases from V and 4 from J, leaving 20 bases between them. The germline CDR1 and CDR2 sequences are SGHRS and YFSETQ. For the CDR3, the DNA is TGCGCCAGCAGCTTGGGACTTTCCCGTTGGAGGGAATACAATGAGCAGTTCTTC. This translates into CASSLGLSRWREYNEQFF.

This rearrangement joins TRBV23-1 to TRBJ2-1; D is unresolved. TRBV23-1 is reported as an ORF; its role is uncertain. There are 14 residues in the CDR3. The V end lost 0 bases, the J end lost 7 bases, and 10 bases lay between the germline ends. The CDR3 spells CASSQSKQRNEQFF. The CDR3 DNA reads as TGCGCCAGCAGTCAATCGAAGCAGCGAAATGAGCAGTTCTTC.

V usage is TRBV27 and J usage is TRBJ2-3, with D perhaps assigned TRBD1 or TRBD2 (5 bases each). The germline CDR1 and CDR2 sequences are MNHEY and SMNVEV (reference sequence). The CDR3 length is 15 residues. V was trimmed by 7 bases and J by 3 bases, leaving 17 bases between them. This CDR3 reads CASTPNSWGTDTQYF. The CDR3 DNA reads as TGTGCCAGCACCCCTAACAGTTGGGGGACAGATACGCAGTATTTT.

The rearrangement joins TRBV5-1 to TRBJ2-1; possible D gene TRBD2, 5 bases. V shed 1 base and J shed 4 bases, with 12 bases lying between them. The CDR3 is 15 amino acids. Looked up from germline, CDR1 is SGHRS and CDR2 is YFSETQ. The CDR3 loop reads CASSLQASRYNEQFF. The CDR3 bases are TGCGCCAGCAGCTTGCAGGCTAGCAGGTACAATGAGCAGTTCTTC.

V is TRBV6-5 and J is TRBJ1-5; a weak D match, TRBD1 (5 bases). Per germline, CDR1 MNHEY and CDR2 SVGAGI. V lost 11 bases to trimming and J lost 1 base, with 9 bases between them. The CDR3 runs to 12 residues. The CDR3 loop reads CASQESNQPQHF. The DNA for the CDR3 is TGTGCCTCACAGGAAAGCAATCAGCCCCAGCATTTT.